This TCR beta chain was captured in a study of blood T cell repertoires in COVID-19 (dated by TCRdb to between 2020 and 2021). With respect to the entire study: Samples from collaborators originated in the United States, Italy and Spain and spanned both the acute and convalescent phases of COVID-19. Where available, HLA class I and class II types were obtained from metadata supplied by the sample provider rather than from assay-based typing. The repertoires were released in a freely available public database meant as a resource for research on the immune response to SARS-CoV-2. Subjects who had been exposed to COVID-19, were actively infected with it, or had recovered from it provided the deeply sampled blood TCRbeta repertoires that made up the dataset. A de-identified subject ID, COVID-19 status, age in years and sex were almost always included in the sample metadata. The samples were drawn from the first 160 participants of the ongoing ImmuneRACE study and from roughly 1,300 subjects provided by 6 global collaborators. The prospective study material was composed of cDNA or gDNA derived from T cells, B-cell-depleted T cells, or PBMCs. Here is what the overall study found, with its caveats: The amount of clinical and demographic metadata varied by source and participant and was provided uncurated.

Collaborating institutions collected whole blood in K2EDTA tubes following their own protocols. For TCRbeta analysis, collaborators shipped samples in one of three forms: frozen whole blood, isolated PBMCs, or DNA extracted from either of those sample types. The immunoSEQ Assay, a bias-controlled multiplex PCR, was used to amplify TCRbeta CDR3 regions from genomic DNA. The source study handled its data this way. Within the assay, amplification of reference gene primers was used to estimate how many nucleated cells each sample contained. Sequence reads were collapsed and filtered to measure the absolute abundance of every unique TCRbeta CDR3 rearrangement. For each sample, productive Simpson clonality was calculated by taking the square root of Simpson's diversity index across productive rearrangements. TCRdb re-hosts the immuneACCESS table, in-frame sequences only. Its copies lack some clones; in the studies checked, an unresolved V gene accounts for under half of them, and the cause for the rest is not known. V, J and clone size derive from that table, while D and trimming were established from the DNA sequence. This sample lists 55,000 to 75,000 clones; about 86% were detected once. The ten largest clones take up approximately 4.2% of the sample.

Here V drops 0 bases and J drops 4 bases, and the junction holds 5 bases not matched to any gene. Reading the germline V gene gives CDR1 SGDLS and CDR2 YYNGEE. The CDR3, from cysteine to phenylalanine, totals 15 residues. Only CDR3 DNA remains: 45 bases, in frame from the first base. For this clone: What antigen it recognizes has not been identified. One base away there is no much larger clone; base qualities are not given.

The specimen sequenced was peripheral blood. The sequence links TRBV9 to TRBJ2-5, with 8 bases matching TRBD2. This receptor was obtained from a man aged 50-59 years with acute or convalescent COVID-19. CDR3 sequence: CASSVAAGVSETQYF. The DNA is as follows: TGTGCCAGCAGCGTAGCAGCGGGAGTGTCAGAGACCCAGTACTTC.